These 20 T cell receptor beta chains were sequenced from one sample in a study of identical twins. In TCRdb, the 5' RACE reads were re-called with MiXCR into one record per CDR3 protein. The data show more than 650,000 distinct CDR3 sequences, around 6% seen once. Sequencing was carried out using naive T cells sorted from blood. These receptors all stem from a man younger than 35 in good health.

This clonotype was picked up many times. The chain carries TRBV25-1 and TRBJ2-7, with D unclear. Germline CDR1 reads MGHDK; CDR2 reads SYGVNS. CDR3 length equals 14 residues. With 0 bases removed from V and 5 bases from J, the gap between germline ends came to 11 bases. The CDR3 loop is CASSEYGIVNEQYF. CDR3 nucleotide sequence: TGTGCCAGCAGTGAATACGGAATAGTCAACGAGCAGTACTTC.

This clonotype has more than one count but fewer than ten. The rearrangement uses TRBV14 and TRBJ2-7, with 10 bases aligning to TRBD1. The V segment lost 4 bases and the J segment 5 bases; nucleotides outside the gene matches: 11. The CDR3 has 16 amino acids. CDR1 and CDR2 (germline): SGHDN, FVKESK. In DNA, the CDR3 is TGTGCCAGCAGCCCAGCCTCCGGGGACAGGGGCCACGAGCAGTACTTC. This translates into CASSPASGDRGHEQYF.

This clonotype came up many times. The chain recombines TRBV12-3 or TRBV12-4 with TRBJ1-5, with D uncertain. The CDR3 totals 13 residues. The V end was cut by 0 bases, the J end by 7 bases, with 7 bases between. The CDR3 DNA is TGTGCCAGCAGTTTAGCACGTCCGCAGCCCCAGCATTTT. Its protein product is CASSLARPQPQHF.

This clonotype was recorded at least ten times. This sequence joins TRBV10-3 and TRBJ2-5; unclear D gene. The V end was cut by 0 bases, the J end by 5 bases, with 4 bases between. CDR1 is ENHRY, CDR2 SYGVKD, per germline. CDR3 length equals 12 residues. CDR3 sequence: CAISESAETQYF. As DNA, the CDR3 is TGTGCCATCAGTGAGTCGGCTGAGACCCAGTACTTC.

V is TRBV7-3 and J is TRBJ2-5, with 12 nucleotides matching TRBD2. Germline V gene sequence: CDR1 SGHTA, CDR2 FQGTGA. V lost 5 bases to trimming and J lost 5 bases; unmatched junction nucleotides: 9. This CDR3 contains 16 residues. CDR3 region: CASSDQTSGRWETQYF. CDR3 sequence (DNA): TGTGCCAGCAGCGACCAGACTAGCGGGAGATGGGAGACCCAGTACTTC.

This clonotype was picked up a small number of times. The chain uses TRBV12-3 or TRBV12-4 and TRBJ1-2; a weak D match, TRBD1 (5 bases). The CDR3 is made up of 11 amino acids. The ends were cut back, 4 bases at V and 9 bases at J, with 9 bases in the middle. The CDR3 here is CASSSGLRYTF. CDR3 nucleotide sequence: TGTGCCAGCAGTTCAGGGTTGCGCTACACCTTC.

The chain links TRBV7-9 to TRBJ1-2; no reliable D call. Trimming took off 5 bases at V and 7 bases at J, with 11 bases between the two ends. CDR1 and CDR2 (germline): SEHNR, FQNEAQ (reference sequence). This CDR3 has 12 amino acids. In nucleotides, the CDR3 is TGTGCCAGCAGCGGGGTACTGGGTGGCTACACCTTC. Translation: CASSGVLGGYTF.

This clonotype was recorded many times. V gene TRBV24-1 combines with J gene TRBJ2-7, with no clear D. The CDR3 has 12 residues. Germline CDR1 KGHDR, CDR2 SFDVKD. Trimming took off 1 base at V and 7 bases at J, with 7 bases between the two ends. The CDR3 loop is CATSDFAGEQYF. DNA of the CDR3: TGTGCCACCAGTGATTTCGCCGGGGAGCAGTACTTC.

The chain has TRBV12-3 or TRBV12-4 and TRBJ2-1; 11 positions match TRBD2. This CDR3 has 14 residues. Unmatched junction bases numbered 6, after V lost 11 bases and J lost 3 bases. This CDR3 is CAGTGTSGYNEQFF. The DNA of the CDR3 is TGTGCCGGTACCGGGACTAGCGGCTACAATGAGCAGTTCTTC.

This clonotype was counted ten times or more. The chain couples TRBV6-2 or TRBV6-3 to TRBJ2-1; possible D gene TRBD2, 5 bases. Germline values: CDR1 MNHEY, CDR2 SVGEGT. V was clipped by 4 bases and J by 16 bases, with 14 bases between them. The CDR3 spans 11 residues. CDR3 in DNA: TGTGCCAGCAGTTTGATGGGAGTAGGATTCTTC. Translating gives CASSLMGVGFF.

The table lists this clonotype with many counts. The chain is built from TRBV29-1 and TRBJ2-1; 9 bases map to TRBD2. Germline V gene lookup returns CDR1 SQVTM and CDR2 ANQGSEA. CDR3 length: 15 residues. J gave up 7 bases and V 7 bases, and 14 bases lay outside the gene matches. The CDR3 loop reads CSGQGGRALGNEQFF. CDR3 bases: TGCAGCGGCCAAGGCGGGAGGGCCCTTGGAAATGAGCAGTTCTTC.

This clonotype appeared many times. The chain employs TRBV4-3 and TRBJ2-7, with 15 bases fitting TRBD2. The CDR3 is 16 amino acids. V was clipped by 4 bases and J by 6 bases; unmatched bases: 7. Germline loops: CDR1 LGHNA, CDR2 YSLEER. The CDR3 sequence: CASSRGLAGGSFEQYF. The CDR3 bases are TGCGCCAGCAGCCGGGGACTAGCGGGAGGCTCTTTCGAGCAGTACTTC.

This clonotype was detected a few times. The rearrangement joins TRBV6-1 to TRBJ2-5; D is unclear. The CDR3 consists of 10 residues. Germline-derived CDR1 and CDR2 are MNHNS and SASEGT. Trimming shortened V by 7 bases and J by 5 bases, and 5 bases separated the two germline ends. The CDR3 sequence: CASMEETQYF. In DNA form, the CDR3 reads TGTGCCAGCATGGAGGAGACCCAGTACTTC.

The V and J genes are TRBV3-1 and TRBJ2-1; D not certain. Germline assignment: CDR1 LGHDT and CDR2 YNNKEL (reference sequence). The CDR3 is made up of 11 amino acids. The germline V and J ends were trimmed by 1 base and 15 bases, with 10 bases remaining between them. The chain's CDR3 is CASSQARSTFF. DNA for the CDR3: TGTGCCAGCAGCCAAGCGAGAAGCACGTTCTTC.

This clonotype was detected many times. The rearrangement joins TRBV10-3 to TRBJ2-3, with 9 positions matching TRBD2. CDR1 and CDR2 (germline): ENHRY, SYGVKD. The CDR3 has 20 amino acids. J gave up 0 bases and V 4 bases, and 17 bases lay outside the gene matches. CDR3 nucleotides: TGTGCCATCAGTGCCTCCGGGGGTAGCGGGAGTCTCCTTAGCACAGATACGCAGTATTTT. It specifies CAISASGGSGSLLSTDTQYF.

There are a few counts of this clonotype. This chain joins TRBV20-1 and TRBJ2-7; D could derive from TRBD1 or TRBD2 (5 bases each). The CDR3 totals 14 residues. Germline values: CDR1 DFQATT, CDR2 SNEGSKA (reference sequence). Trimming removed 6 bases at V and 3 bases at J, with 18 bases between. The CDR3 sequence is CSAPSGKTNYEQYF. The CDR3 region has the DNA TGCAGTGCCCCATCAGGGAAGACTAACTACGAGCAGTACTTC.

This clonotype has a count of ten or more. The CDR3 region is CASSEIDVPANGYTF. CDR3 DNA: TGCGCCAGCAGCGAAATCGACGTCCCCGCTAATGGCTACACCTTC. V is TRBV5-1 and J is TRBJ1-2, with D unclear. Trimming cost V 4 bases and J 6 bases, with 19 bases left between them. CDR1 is SGHRS, CDR2 YFSETQ, per germline. This CDR3 has 15 amino acids.

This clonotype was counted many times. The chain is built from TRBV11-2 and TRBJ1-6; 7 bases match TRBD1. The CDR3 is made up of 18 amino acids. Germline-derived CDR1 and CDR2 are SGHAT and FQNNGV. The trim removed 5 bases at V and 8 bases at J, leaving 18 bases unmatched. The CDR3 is CASSQTGTAYLLYSPLHF. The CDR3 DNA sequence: TGTGCCAGCAGCCAAACCGGGACAGCCTATCTTCTCTATTCACCCCTCCACTTT.

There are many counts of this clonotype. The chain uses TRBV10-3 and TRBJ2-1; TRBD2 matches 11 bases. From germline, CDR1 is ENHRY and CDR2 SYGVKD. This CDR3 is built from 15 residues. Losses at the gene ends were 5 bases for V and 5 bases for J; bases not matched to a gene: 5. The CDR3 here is CAISTGTSGHNEQFF. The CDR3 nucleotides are TGTGCCATCAGTACCGGGACTAGCGGACACAATGAGCAGTTCTTC.

The CDR3: CASSQRPSGYTF. In DNA, the CDR3 is TGTGCCAGCAGTCAACGACCCTCAGGCTACACCTTC. This sequence joins TRBV12-3 or TRBV12-4 and TRBJ1-2; D remains unclear. The CDR3 contains 12 residues. Deletions cut 5 bases from V and 8 bases from J, with 12 bases between.